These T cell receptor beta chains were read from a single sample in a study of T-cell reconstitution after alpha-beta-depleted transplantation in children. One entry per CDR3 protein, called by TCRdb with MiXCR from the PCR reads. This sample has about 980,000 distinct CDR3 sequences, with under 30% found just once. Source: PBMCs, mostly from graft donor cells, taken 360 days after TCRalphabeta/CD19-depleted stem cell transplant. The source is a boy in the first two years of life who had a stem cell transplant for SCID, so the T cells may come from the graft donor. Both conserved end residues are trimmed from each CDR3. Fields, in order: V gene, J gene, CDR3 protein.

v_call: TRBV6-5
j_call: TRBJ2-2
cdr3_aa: ASCNRGPLVRELF

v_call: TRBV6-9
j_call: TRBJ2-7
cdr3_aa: ASSFRGFLGEQY

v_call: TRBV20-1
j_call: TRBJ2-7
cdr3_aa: SARGGSVYEQY

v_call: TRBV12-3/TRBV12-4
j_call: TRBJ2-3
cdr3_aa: ASSLSRGQGTDTQY

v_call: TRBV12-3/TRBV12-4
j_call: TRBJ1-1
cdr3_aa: ASSLERLRGNTEAF

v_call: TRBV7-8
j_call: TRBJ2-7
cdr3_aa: ASSSSYGTFYEQY

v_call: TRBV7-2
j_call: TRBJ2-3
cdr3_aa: ASSSGGAPDTQY

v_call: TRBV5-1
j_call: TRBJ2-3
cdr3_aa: ASSWTGVEDTQY

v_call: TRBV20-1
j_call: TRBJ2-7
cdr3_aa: SARRVESSYEQY

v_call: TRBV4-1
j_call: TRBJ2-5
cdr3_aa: ASSPRSLGLVFLETQY

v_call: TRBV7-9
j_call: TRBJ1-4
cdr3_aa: ASRGTGMDEKLF

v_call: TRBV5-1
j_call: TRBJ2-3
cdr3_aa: ASSLAVAGGPDTQY

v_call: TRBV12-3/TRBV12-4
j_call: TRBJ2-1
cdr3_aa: ASSLELNNEQF

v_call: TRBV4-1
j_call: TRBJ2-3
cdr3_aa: ASSRDVTDTQY

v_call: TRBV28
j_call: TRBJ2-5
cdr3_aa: ASKAGWQGLKETQY

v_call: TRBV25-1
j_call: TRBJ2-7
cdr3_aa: ASSRTGVNEQY

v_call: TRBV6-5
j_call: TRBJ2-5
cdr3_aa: ASSYSVRLETQY

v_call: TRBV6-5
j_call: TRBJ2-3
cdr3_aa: ASSYKTGSSTDTQY

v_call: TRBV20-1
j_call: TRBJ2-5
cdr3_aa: SARDPAGGLVETQY

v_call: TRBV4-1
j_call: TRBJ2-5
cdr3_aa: ASSQSGSGRGEDQY

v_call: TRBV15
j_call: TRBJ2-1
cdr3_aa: ATSSRLQVPSSYNEQF

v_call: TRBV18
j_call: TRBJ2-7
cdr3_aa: ASSPTTGYEQY

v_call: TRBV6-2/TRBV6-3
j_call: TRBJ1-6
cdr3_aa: ASRPRTESTPLH

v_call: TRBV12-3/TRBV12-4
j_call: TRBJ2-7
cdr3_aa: ASSFQGISYEQY

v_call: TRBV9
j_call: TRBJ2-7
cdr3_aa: ASSADTGTGSVQY

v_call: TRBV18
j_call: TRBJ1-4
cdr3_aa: ASSPTGTTTNEKLF

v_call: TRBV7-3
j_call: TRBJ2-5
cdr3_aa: ASSLTLGRGETQC

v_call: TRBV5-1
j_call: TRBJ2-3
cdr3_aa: ASSSVAGDTQY

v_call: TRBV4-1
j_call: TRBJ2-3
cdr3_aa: ASSQNMASGGGSTDTQY

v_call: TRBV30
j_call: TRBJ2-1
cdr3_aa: ACKPGLPSPYNEQF

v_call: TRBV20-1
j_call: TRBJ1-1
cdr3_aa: SVRLAGRFEAF

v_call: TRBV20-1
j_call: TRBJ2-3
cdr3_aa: SAERGGRDTQY

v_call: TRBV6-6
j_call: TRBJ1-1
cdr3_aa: ASGDYSDTEAF

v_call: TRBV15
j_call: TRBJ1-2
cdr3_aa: ATSRDGRDGYT

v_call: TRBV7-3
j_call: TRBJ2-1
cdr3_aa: ASSLSLTSFNNEQF

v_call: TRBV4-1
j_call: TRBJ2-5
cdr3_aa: ASSQERDRAETQY

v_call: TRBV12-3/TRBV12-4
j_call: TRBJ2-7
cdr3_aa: ASSSRDRSSYEQY